This T cell receptor (beta chain) was identified in a study of T cell responses to AZD1222 COVID-19 vaccine. CDR1 is SGHDN, CDR2 FVKESK, per germline. This CDR3 has 15 amino acids. The ends were cut back, 4 bases at V and 5 bases at J, with 15 bases in the middle. Generated by immunoSEQ multiplex PCR, the TCRdb table keeps only in-frame clones and is missing some. There are around 160,000 clones in the sample; about 91% occur only once, and about 4% lies in the top ten. The gene calls are TRBV14 and TRBJ2-1; no clear D. The material was peripheral blood, obtained 28 days after the second AZD1222 dose. The receptor's source is an adult who received the AZD1222 COVID-19 vaccine. CDR3 residues: CASSRAGIYDNEQFF. CDR3 nucleotide sequence: TGTGCCAGCAGCCGAGCAGGCATCTACGACAATGAGCAGTTCTTC.